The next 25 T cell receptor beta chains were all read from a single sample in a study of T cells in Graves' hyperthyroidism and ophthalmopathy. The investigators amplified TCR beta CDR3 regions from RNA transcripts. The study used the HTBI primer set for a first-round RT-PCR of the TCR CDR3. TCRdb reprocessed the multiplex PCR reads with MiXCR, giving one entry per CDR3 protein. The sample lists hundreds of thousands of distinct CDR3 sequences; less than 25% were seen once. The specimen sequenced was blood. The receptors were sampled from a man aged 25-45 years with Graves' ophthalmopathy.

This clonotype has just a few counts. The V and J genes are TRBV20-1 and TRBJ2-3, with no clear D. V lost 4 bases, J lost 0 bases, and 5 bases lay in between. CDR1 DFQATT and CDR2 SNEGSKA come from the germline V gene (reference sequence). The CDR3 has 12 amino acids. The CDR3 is CSATLSTDTQYF. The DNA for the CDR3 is TGCAGTGCTACCCTTAGCACAGATACGCAGTATTTT.

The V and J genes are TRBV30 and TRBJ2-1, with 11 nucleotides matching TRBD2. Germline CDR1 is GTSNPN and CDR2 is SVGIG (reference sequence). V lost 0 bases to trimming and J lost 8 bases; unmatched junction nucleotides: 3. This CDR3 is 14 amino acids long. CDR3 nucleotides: TGTGCCTGGAGTGTGGTAGCGGGAGGGGATGAGCAGTTCTTC. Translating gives CAWSVVAGGDEQFF.

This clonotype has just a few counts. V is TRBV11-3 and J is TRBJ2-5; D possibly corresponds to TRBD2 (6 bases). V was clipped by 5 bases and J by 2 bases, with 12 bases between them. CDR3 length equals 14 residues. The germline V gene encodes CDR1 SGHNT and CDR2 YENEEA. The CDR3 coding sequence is TGTGCCAGCAGCGGAGCGGGCGATCAAGAGACCCAGTACTTC. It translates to CASSGAGDQETQYF.

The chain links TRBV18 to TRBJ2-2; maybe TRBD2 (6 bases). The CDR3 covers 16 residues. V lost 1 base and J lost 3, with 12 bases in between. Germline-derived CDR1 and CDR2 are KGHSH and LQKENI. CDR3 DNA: TGTGCCAGCTCACCACAGATAGCGGAGGACACCGGGGAGCTGTTTTTT. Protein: CASSPQIAEDTGELFF.

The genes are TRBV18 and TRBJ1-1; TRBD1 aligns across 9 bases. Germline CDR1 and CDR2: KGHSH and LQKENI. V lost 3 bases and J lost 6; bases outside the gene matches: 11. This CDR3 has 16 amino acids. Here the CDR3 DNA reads TGTGCCAGCTCACCCCAGGACAGGGGAGTACTCCCTGAAGCTTTCTTT. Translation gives CASSPQDRGVLPEAFF. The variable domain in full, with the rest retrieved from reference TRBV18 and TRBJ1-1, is NAGVMQNPRHLVRRRGQEARLRCSPMKGHSHVYWYRQLPEEGLKFMVYLQKENIIDESGMPKERFSAEFPKEGPSILRIQQVVRGDSAAYFCASSPQDRGVLPEAFFGQGTRLTVV.

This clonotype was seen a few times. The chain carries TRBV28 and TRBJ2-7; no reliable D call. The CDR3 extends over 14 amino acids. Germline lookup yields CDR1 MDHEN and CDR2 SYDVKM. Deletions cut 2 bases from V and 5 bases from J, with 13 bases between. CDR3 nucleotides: TGTGCCAGCAGTTTAATACAGTCTAGACACGAGCAGTACTTC. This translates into CASSLIQSRHEQYF.

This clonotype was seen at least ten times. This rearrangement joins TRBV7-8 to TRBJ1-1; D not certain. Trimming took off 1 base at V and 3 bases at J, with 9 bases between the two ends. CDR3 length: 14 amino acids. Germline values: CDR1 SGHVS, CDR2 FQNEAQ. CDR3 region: CASSLVDGDTEAFF. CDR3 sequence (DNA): TGTGCCAGCAGCTTAGTAGACGGCGACACTGAAGCTTTCTTT.

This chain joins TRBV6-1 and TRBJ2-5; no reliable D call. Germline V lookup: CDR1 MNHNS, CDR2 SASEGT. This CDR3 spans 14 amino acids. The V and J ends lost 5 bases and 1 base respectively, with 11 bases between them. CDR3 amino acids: CASSPPGRQETQYF. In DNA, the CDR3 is TGTGCCAGCAGTCCACCGGGCCGCCAAGAGACCCAGTACTTC.

As DNA, the CDR3 is TGCGCCAGCAGCCAAGCGCCATCAGGGTTTGGGCAAGAGACCCAGTACTTC. Translation: CASSQAPSGFGQETQYF. The chain is built from TRBV4-1 and TRBJ2-5; D possibly corresponds to TRBD1 (5 bases). The CDR3 has 17 residues. V was pared by 1 base and J by 2 bases, with 17 bases between. CDR1 is MGHRA, CDR2 YSYEKL, per germline.

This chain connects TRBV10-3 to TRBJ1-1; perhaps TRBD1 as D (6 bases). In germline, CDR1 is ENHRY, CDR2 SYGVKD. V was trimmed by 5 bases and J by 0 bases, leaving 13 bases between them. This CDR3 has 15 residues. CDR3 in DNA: TGTGCCATCAGTACCCCGACAGGCTTGAACACTGAAGCTTTCTTT. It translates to CAISTPTGLNTEAFF.

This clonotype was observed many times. CDR3 region: CASSYSMVRDTQYF. The CDR3 nucleotides are TGTGCCAGCAGTTACTCGATGGTCCGAGATACGCAGTATTTT. V is TRBV6-5 and J is TRBJ2-3; the D is unclear. Per the germline V gene, CDR1 is MNHEY and CDR2 is SVGAGI. The CDR3 sequence is 14 residues long. V was trimmed by 0 bases and J by 5 bases, leaving 9 bases between them.

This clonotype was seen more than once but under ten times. CDR3 nucleotide sequence: TGTGCCAGCAGCTCCGAGGCAGGGGTGGTTGATACGCAGTATTTT. It is translated as CASSSEAGVVDTQYF. The chain uses TRBV7-3 and TRBJ2-3, with D perhaps TRBD1 (6 bases). The CDR3 is 15 amino acids. Germline loops: CDR1 SGHTA, CDR2 FQGTGA. Trimming took off 4 bases at V and 6 bases at J, with 17 bases between the two ends. Looking up the rest from reference TRBV7-3 and TRBJ2-3 gives the full variable domain: GAGVSQTPSNKVTEKGKYVELRCDPISGHTALYWYRQSLGQGPEFLIYFQGTGAADDSGLPNDRFFAVRPEGSVSTLKIQRTERGDSAVYLCASSSEAGVVDTQYFGPGTRLTVL.

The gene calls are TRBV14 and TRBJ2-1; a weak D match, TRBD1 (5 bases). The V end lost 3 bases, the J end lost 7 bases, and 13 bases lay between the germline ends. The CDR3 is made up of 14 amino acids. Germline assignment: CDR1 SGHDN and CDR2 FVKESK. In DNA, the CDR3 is TGTGCCAGCAGCCAGACTTCGTCAGGGAATGAGCAGTTCTTC. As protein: CASSQTSSGNEQFF.

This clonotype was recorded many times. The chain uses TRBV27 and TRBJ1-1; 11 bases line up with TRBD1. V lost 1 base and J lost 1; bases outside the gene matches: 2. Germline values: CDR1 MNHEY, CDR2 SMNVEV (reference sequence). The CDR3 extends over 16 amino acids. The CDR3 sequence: CASSLFGTGGNTEAFF. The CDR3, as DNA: TGTGCCAGCAGTTTATTCGGGACAGGGGGGAACACTGAAGCTTTCTTT.

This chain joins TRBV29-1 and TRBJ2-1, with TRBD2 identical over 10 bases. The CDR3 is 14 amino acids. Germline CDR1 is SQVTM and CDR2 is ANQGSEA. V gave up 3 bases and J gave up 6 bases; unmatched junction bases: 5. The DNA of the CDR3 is TGCAGCGTTGAGGCTAGCGGGAGATTCAATGAGCAGTTCTTC. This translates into CSVEASGRFNEQFF.

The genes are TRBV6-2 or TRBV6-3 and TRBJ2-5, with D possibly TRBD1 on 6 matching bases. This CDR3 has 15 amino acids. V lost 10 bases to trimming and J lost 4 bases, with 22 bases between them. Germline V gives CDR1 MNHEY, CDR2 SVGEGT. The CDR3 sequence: CATRRDGQWGETQYF. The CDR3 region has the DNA TGTGCCACCCGACGCGATGGACAGTGGGGAGAGACCCAGTACTTC.

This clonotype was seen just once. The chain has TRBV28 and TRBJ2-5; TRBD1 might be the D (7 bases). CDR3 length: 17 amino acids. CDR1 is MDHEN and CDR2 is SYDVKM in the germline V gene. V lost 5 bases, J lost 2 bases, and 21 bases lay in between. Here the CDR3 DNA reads TGTGCCAGCAGTCCTCGGCGGCAGGGGGGCCTACAAGAGACCCAGTACTTC. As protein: CASSPRRQGGLQETQYF.

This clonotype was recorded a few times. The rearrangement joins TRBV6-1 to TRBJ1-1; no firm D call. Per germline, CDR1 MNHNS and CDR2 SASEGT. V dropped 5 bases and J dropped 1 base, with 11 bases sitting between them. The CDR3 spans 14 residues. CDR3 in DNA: TGTGCCAGCAGTTCCCTTTACAAGAACACTGAAGCTTTCTTT. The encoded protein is CASSSLYKNTEAFF.

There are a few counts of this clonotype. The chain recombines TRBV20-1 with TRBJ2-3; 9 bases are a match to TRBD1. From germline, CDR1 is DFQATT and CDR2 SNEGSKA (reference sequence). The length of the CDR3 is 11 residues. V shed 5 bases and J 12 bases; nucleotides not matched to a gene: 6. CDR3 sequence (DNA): TGCAGTGCTTCCGGGACAGGGAAACAGTATTTT. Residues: CSASGTGKQYF.

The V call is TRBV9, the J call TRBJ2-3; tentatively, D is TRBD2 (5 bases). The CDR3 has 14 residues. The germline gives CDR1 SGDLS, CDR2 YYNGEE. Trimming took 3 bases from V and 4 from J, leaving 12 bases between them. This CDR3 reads CASSDWGAADTQYF. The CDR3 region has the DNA TGTGCCAGCAGCGACTGGGGAGCGGCAGATACGCAGTATTTT.

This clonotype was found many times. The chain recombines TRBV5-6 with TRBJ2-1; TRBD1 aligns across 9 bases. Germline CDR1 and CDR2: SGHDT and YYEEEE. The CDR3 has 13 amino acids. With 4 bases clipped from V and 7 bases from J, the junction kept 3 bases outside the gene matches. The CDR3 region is CASSRDRENEQFF. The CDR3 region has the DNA TGTGCCAGCAGCCGGGACAGGGAAAATGAGCAGTTCTTC.

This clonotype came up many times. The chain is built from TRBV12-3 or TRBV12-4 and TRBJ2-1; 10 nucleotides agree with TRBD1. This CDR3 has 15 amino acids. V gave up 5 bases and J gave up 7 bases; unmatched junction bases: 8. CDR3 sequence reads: CASSPTGGAGNEQFF. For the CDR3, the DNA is TGTGCCAGCAGTCCGACAGGGGGCGCAGGGAATGAGCAGTTCTTC.

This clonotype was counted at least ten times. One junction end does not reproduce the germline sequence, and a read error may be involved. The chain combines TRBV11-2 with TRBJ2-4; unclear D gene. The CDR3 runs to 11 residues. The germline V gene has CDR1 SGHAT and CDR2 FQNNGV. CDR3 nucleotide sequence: TGCGCCAGCAGCTTGGGAAACATTCAGTACTTC. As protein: CASSLGNIQYF.

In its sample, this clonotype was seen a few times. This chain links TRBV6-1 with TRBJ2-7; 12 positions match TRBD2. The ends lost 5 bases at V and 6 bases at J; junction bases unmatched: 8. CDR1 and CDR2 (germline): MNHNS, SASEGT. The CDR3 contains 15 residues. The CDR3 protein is CASSQWTSGTSEQYF. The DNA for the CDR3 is TGTGCCAGCAGTCAGTGGACTAGCGGGACGAGCGAGCAGTACTTC.

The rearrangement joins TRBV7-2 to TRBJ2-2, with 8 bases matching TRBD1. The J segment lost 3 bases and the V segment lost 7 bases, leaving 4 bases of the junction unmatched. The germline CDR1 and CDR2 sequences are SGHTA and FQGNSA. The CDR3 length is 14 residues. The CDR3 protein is CASTTGVYTGELFF. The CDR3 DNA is TGTGCCAGCACGACAGGGGTCTACACCGGGGAGCTGTTTTTT. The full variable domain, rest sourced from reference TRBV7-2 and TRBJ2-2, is GAGVSQSPSNKVTEKGKDVELRCDPISGHTALYWYRQSLGQGLEFLIYFQGNSAPDKSGLPSDRFSAERTGGSVSTLTIQRTQQEDSAVYLCASTTGVYTGELFFGEGSRLTVL.